One and the same sample provided the 14 T cell receptor beta chains below, sequenced in a study of T cells expressing NK-cell markers. Reanalyzing the 5' RACE reads, TCRdb keeps one entry per CDR3 protein, without DNA. The table for this sample gives about 110,000 distinct CDR3 sequences. The specimen was blood T cells: a sorted CD56 or NKG2C T cell subset, CD4+ or CD8+ T cells, or bulk PBMC T cells (not recorded which). Receptors originate from a woman aged 18-69 years in good health.

The chain recombines TRBV6-4 with TRBJ2-3; the TRBD2 assignment by TCRdb is unverifiable without DNA. Germline-derived CDR1 and CDR2 are MRHNA and SNTAGT. CDR3 length: 16 residues. The CDR3 sequence: CASSDSTSGSTDTQYF.

The V gene is TRBV20-1, the J gene TRBJ2-5; TCRdb names TRBD1, which stays unverified in the absence of DNA. There are 15 residues in the CDR3. Germline CDR1 DFQATT, CDR2 SNEGSKA (reference sequence). CDR3 in amino acids: CSALPAGVTQETQYF.

The chain is built from TRBV6-2 or TRBV6-3 and TRBJ2-1; TCRdb gives TRBD2 as the D gene, but with no DNA this cannot be confirmed. The CDR3 sequence is 15 residues long. Germline V gives CDR1 MNHEY, CDR2 SVGEGT. CDR3 region: CASSYLAGRYNEQFF.

The rearrangement uses TRBV20-1 and TRBJ2-3. The germline V gene encodes CDR1 DFQATT and CDR2 SNEGSKA (reference sequence). The CDR3 runs 11 residues. CDR3 residues: CSATRLDTQYF.

This chain links TRBV30 with TRBJ1-1; TCRdb calls TRBD1, which cannot be checked without DNA. Germline CDR1 and CDR2: GTSNPN and SVGIG (reference sequence). The CDR3 totals 11 residues. This CDR3 is CAWNGQNEAFF.

This chain uses TRBV20-1 with TRBJ2-1; TCRdb returns TRBD2, unconfirmable since there is no DNA. Per germline, CDR1 DFQATT and CDR2 SNEGSKA (reference sequence). The CDR3 totals 12 residues. CDR3 protein: CSAREGVNEQFF.

This chain joins TRBV23-1 and TRBJ2-1; TCRdb's D call, TRBD2, is unchecked because there is no DNA. TRBV23-1 is filed as an ORF, its function uncertain. There are 18 residues in the CDR3. The CDR3 reads CASSHRGLAGAPYNEQFF.

The V call is TRBV10-3, the J call TRBJ2-3; TCRdb reports TRBD2, a call that lacks DNA to check it against. In germline, CDR1 is ENHRY, CDR2 SYGVKD. The CDR3 extends over 15 amino acids. The chain's CDR3 is CAISEGGLAADTQYF.

The CDR3 is CASSSTSGRANEQFF. The chain couples TRBV18 to TRBJ2-1; checking the TCRdb D call of TRBD2 is not possible without DNA. The CDR3 consists of 15 residues. Germline V gene lookup returns CDR1 KGHSH and CDR2 LQKENI.

V usage is TRBV6-1 and J usage is TRBJ2-7; absent DNA, TCRdb's TRBD1 call cannot be checked. The CDR3 length is 13 residues. Germline lookup yields CDR1 MNHNS and CDR2 SASEGT. This chain's CDR3 is CAVQRDSTYEQYF.

The V call is TRBV29-1, the J call TRBJ2-1; the D call of TRBD1 rests on TCRdb alone, since no DNA is present to check it. The CDR3 is made up of 14 amino acids. Looked up from germline, CDR1 is SQVTM and CDR2 is ANQGSEA. The CDR3 region is CSVSTGGGYNEQFF.

J is TRBJ1-1 and V is TRBV7-8; without DNA, the TCRdb call of TRBD1 cannot be checked. CDR3 length: 16 amino acids. Germline-derived CDR1 and CDR2 are SGHVS and FQNEAQ. CDR3 residues: CASSLGPYLGGTEAFF.

J is TRBJ1-2 and V is TRBV4-1. Germline lookup yields CDR1 MGHRA and CDR2 YSYEKL. CDR3 length: 14 residues. The CDR3: CASSQDSANYGYTF.

The rearrangement links TRBV29-1 to TRBJ1-1; TCRdb names TRBD1, which stays unverified in the absence of DNA. The CDR3 covers 13 residues. Germline V gives CDR1 SQVTM, CDR2 ANQGSEA. CDR3 amino acids: CSVDSQGDTEAFF.